This is a list of T cell receptor beta chains from one sample in a study of T cells in Graves' hyperthyroidism and ophthalmopathy. In TCRdb, the multiplex PCR reads were re-called with MiXCR into one record per CDR3 protein. The sample has nearly 600,000 distinct CDR3 sequences; approximately 15% are singletons. Sequenced input: blood. The receptor set was obtained from a young woman with Graves' ophthalmopathy. Both conserved end residues are part of each CDR3. A D gene is named only where the DNA matches it firmly. Expanded clones are given a class, and other clones once, few, many or no size at all.

DNA,CDR3,D,V,size,J
TGTGCCAGCAGTGAAGCGCGGAAAGCGGGAGCGGCCCTGGATACGCAGTATTTT,CASSEARKAGAALDTQYF,TRBD2,TRBV6-1,many,TRBJ2-3
TGTGCCAGCAGCCCCAATTTCCAGAACACTGAAGCTTTCTTT,CASSPNFQNTEAFF,-,TRBV13,many,TRBJ1-1
TGCGCCAGCAGCCAAGATCCCACACAGGGCTCGGTAGGTCAGCCCCAGCATTTT,CASSQDPTQGSVGQPQHF,-,TRBV4-1,few,TRBJ1-5
TGTGCCAGCAGTTACCCGACAGGAGGCGGCTACAATGAGCAGTTCTTC,CASSYPTGGGYNEQFF,-,TRBV6-2/TRBV6-3,-,TRBJ2-1
TGTGCCAGCAGCCCCCAGAGGGCTAGCGGGAGGGCCGATCTTTCAACGCAGTATTTT,CASSPQRASGRADLSTQYF,TRBD2,TRBV14,-,TRBJ2-3
TGTGCCAGCAGGGAGACAGACTACGAGCAGTACTTC,CASRETDYEQYF,-,TRBV6-1,many,TRBJ2-7
TGTGCCAGCAGCCAAATACTAGCGGGAGTCACAGATACGCAGTATTTT,CASSQILAGVTDTQYF,TRBD2,TRBV7-9,many,TRBJ2-3
TGTGCCAGTTCCGTTCGACAGGGAAATCAGCCCCAGCATTTT,CASSVRQGNQPQHF,TRBD1,TRBV2,-,TRBJ1-5
TGTGCCAGCAGCTTAAAGGGGAATCAGCCCCAGCATTTT,CASSLKGNQPQHF,-,TRBV13,many,TRBJ1-5
TGTGCCAGCACCCCGGACAGAGCCTCTTGGAATGAGCAGTTCTTC,CASTPDRASWNEQFF,-,TRBV9,-,TRBJ2-1
TGCAGCTCGGACAGGCGTCAGTCCCTTTATGGCTACACCTTC,CSSDRRQSLYGYTF,TRBD1,TRBV29-1,many,TRBJ1-2
TGTGCCAGCAGCCCCCCTAGCGGGAGCGGTACAGATACGCAGTATTTT,CASSPPSGSGTDTQYF,TRBD2,TRBV28,-,TRBJ2-3
TGCAGTGCTAGGGGCCCCGGGGACTTTGGCTACACCTTC,CSARGPGDFGYTF,-,TRBV20-1,many,TRBJ1-2
TGCAGTGCTAGCATGACTCACCCCTATGAAAAACTGTTTTTT,CSASMTHPYEKLFF,-,TRBV20-1,many,TRBJ1-4
TGTGCCAGCAGTGACAGCTTCCAAGAGACCCAGTACTTC,CASSDSFQETQYF,-,TRBV6-1,many,TRBJ2-5
TGCAGTGCCCAAAGCTACAATGAGCAGTTCTTC,CSAQSYNEQFF,-,TRBV20-1,many,TRBJ2-1
TGTGCCAGCAGCTCCACCCCCGGGACAGGCTCCTACGAGCAGTACTTC,CASSSTPGTGSYEQYF,TRBD1,TRBV5-5,many,TRBJ2-7
TGTGCCAGCAGTTTTCTACAGGGCTCCAATCAGCCCCAGCATTTT,CASSFLQGSNQPQHF,-,TRBV28,many,TRBJ1-5
TGTGCCATCAGTGAGTGGACAGTTACCTACGAGCAGTACTTC,CAISEWTVTYEQYF,-,TRBV10-3,many,TRBJ2-7